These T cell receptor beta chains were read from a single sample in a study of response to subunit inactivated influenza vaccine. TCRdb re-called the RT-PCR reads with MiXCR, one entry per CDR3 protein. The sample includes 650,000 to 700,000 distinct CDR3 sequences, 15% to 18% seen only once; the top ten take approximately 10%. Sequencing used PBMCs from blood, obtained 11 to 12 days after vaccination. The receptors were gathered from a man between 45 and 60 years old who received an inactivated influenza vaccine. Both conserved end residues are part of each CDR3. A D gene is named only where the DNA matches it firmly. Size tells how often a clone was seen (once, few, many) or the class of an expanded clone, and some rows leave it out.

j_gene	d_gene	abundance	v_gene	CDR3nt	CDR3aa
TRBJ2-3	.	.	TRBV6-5	TGTGCCAGCAGTTACGGGAGTTTTACAGATACGCAGTATTTT	CASSYGSFTDTQYF
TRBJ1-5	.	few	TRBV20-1	TGCAGTGCTAGAGACGGACTTTACAATCAGCCCCAGCATTTT	CSARDGLYNQPQHF
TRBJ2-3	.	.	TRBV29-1	TGCAGCGTTGAAAAGGCAGATACGCAGTATTTT	CSVEKADTQYF
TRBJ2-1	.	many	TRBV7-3	TGTGCCAGCAGCTTAACTATCTACAATGAGCAGTTCTTC	CASSLTIYNEQFF
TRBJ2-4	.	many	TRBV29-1	TGCAGCGTTGGGGAAGGGAGGCAAAACATTCAGTACTTC	CSVGEGRQNIQYF
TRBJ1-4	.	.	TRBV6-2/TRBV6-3	TGTGCCAGCAGCCACGGACAGTTTAATGAAAAACTGTTTTTT	CASSHGQFNEKLFF
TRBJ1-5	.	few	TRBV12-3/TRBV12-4	TGTGCCAGCAGTGGACCCCTACCCAATCAGCCCCAGCATTTT	CASSGPLPNQPQHF
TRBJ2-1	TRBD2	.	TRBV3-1	TGTGCCAGCAGCCAAGATCAGGGCTTGATAGCGGGAGGGAATGAGCAGTTCTTC	CASSQDQGLIAGGNEQFF
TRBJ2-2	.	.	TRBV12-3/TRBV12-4	TGTGCCAGCAGTTTTTCCTGGGGTGGCGGGGAGCTGTTTTTT	CASSFSWGGGELFF
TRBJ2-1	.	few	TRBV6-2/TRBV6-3	TGTGCCAGCAGTTACTCAGGCTTAACCAGCTACAATGAGCAGTTCTTC	CASSYSGLTSYNEQFF
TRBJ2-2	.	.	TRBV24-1	TGTGCCACCAGTGACCGCCTTTTCACCGGGGAGCTGTTTTTT	CATSDRLFTGELFF
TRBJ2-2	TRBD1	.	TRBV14	TGTGCCAGCAGCCAAGTGCTGTGGACAGGGAATCACGGGGAGCTGTTTTTT	CASSQVLWTGNHGELFF
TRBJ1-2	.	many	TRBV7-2	TGTGCCAGCAGCTTTTTAAGTTCTGGCTACACCTTC	CASSFLSSGYTF
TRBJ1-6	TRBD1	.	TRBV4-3	TGCGCCAGCAGACAGGGACAGGGGTATAATTCACCCCTCCACTTT	CASRQGQGYNSPLHF
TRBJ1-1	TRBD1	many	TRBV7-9	TGTGCCAGCAGCTTAGGACAGGGTATGACTGAAGCTTTCTTT	CASSLGQGMTEAFF
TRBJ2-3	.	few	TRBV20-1	TGCAGTGCTAGAGATAGTTCAACGGCGGAGTATTTT	CSARDSSTAEYF
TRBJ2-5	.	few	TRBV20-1	TGCAGTGCTAGAGATGCATCAAAAGAGACCCAGTACTTC	CSARDASKETQYF
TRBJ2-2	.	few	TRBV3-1	TGTGCCAGCAGCCAAGTAAGGAGATCCGGGGAGCTGTTTTTT	CASSQVRRSGELFF
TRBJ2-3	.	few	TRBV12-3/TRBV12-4	TGTGCCAGCAGCAACGGGGCAGATACGCAGTATTTT	CASSNGADTQYF
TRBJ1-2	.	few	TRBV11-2	TGTGCCAGCAGCTCGGGGTTCAGTCCCTATGGCTACACCTTC	CASSSGFSPYGYTF
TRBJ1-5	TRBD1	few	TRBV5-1	TGCGCCAGCAGCTGGGGGACAGGGGAACAGCCCCAGCATTTT	CASSWGTGEQPQHF
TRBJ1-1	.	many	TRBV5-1	TGTGCCAGCAGCCTACAGGGCGACACTGAAGCTTTCTTT	CASSLQGDTEAFF
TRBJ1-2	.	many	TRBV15	TGTGCCACCAGCAGCAGTCGGGGACATCGCCGGGGCTACACCTTC	CATSSSRGHRRGYTF
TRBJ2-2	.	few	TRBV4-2	TGTGCCAGCAGCCCAAATTATGCCGGCACCGGGGAGCTGTTTTTT	CASSPNYAGTGELFF
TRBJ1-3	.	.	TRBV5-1	TGCGCCAGCAGCTTCGACGGATACTCTGGAAACACCATATATTTT	CASSFDGYSGNTIYF
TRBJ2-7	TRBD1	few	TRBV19	TGTGCCAGTAGTACCGGGACAGTTGGCTACGAGCAGTACTTC	CASSTGTVGYEQYF
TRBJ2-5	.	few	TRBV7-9	TGTGCCAGCAGCTTAGTTAGGGACACGAAAGAGACCCAGTACTTC	CASSLVRDTKETQYF
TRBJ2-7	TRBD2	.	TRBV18	TGTGCCAGCTCACCACCGAGGTCTAGCGGTATATACGAGCAGTACTTC	CASSPPRSSGIYEQYF
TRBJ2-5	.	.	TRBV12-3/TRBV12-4	TGTGCCAGCAGTCACATCTTTCTAGACCTACAAGAGACCCAGTACTTC	CASSHIFLDLQETQYF
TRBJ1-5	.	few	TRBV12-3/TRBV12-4	TGTGCCAGCAGTTTTTATCAGGGCGGGAATCAGCCCCAGCATTTT	CASSFYQGGNQPQHF
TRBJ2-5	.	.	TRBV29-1	TGCAGCGTTGAAGGTCAGTTCCGGGGGGCGAACTACTTC	CSVEGQFRGANYF
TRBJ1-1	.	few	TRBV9	TGTGCCAGCAGCGTAGGCAGGCGGGCCTCTGAAGCTTTCTTT	CASSVGRRASEAFF
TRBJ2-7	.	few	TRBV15	TGTGCCACCAGCAGCCGGGACGGAGCCTACGAGCAGTACTTC	CATSSRDGAYEQYF
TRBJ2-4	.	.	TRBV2	TGTGCCAGCAGTGAACTGGGGGTGAGGGCCAAAAACATTCAGTACTTC	CASSELGVRAKNIQYF
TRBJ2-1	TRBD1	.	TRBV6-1	TGTGCCAGCACAGGACAGGGGGCGGGTAATGAGCAGTTCTTC	CASTGQGAGNEQFF
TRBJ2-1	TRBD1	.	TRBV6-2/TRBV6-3	TGTGACAGCCGATACCAGACAGGGGGAACCTACAATGAGCAGTTCTTC	CDSRYQTGGTYNEQFF
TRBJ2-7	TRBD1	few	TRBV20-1	TGCAGTGTCGACGACAGGGACTCCTACGAGCAGTACTTC	CSVDDRDSYEQYF
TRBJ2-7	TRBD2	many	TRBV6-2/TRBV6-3	TGTGCCAGCAGTTACGCGACTAGCGGTAGGCTTACGAAGCAGTACTTC	CASSYATSGRLTKQYF
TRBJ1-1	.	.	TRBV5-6	TGTGCCAGCAGCCCGGACGGAACCACCCTGAACTCTGAAGCTTTCTTT	CASSPDGTTLNSEAFF
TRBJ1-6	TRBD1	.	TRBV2	TGTGCCAGCAGGATAGACGGGACAGCCCATTCACCCCTCCACTTT	CASRIDGTAHSPLHF
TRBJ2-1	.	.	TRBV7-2	TGTGCCAGCAGCTCCTTGGGGGGGGGCGGATGGAATGAGCAGTTCTTC	CASSSLGGGGWNEQFF
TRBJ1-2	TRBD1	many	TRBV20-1	TGCAGTGCCCCTTGGGACAGGGGGACCTATGGCTACACCTTC	CSAPWDRGTYGYTF
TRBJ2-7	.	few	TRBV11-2	TGTGCCAGCAGCCAACGCAGGTGGGGAGGAAAGAGGAGGTCCTACGAGCAGTACTTC	CASSQRRWGGKRRSYEQYF
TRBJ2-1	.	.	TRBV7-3	TGTGCCAGCAGCTTAACCACCCCGAGCTCCTACAATGAGCAGTTCTTC	CASSLTTPSSYNEQFF
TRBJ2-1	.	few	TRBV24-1	TGTGCCACCAGTGATTCCTCCGGGACTCGACACAATGAGCAGTTCTTC	CATSDSSGTRHNEQFF
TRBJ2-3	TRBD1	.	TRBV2	TGTGCCAGCAGTACGGGACAGTTCACAGATACGCAGTATTTT	CASSTGQFTDTQYF
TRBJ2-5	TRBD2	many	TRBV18	TGTGCCAGCTCACTACGGGAGGGAGAGACCCAGTACTTC	CASSLREGETQYF
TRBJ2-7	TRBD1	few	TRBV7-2	TGTGCCAGCAGTCAACGACAGGGGGCGGGTGAGCAGTACTTC	CASSQRQGAGEQYF
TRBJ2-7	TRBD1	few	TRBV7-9	TGTGCCAGCAGCTCAGACACTCAGGGGGTCTACGAGCAGTACTTC	CASSSDTQGVYEQYF
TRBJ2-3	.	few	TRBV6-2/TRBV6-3	TGTGCCAGCAGTTACTCGGGGATAGATACGCAGTATTTT	CASSYSGIDTQYF
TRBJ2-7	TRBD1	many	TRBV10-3	TGTGCCATCAGGGGGACAGGTAACGAGCAGTACTTC	CAIRGTGNEQYF
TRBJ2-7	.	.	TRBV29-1	TGCAGCGTCCTCTCCTACGAGCAGTACTTC	CSVLSYEQYF
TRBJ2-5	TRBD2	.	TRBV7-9	TGTGCCAGCTCTCTAGCGGGAGTCGATGAGACCCAGTACTTC	CASSLAGVDETQYF
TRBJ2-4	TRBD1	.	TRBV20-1	TGCAGTGCGCGGACAGGGGTGACCAAAAACATTCAGTACTTC	CSARTGVTKNIQYF